The 27 T cell receptor beta chains below come from one sample, sequenced in a study of response to subunit inactivated influenza vaccine. TCRdb reprocessed the RT-PCR reads via MiXCR and lists one record per CDR3 protein. The data show roughly 180,000 distinct CDR3 sequences, around 9% seen once. Here the sequenced sample was non-naive T cells sorted from PBMCs, taken on the day of vaccination. Every receptor here comes from a man aged 45-65 years who received an inactivated influenza vaccine.

To note about this clonotype: Compared with germline, one end of the junction differs, possibly owing to a read error. The gene calls are TRBV5-1 and TRBJ2-5; 7 bases map to TRBD1. This CDR3 region has 14 residues. Germline V gene sequence: CDR1 SGHRS, CDR2 YFSETQ. As DNA, the CDR3 is TGCGCCAGCAGCTGGGGGACAGCCCAAGGGACCCAGTACTTC. It yields the protein CASSWGTAQGTQYF. Full variable domain (rest looked up from reference TRBV5-1 and TRBJ2-5): KAGVTQTPRYLIKTRGQQVTLSCSPISGHRSVSWYQQTPGQGLQFLFEYFSETQRNKGNFPGRFSGRQFSNSRSEMNVSTLELGDSALYLCASSWGTAQGTQYFGPGTRLLVL.

V is TRBV7-2 and J is TRBJ2-5; no clear D. Germline lookup yields CDR1 SGHTA and CDR2 FQGNSA. Trimming removed 1 base from V and 13 bases from J, with 10 bases in between. The CDR3 contains 11 residues. CDR3 DNA: TGTGCCAGCAGCTTAGGGGTAGGGTCGTACTTC. Translation gives CASSLGVGSYF. The complete variable domain, with remaining parts taken from reference TRBV7-2 and TRBJ2-5, reads GAGVSQSPSNKVTEKGKDVELRCDPISGHTALYWYRQSLGQGLEFLIYFQGNSAPDKSGLPSDRFSAERTGGSVSTLTIQRTQQEDSAVYLCASSLGVGSYFGPGTRLLVL.

This clonotype has only a few counts. J is TRBJ2-7 and V is TRBV20-1; TRBD1 matches at 8 bases. J was trimmed by 5 bases and V by 2 bases; bases with no gene match: 2. The CDR3 spans 12 residues. The V gene's germline CDR1 is DFQATT and CDR2 SNEGSKA (reference sequence). The CDR3 reads CSARQGADEQYF. The CDR3 nucleotides read TGCAGTGCTAGACAGGGGGCTGACGAGCAGTACTTC.

This clonotype came up a few times. This chain joins TRBV28 and TRBJ2-1; D gene uncertain. Germline values: CDR1 MDHEN, CDR2 SYDVKM. CDR3 length: 14 residues. V gave up 7 bases and J gave up 2 bases, with 12 bases separating them. CDR3 sequence (DNA): TGTGCCAGCACCCCCGTAAGGCCCTACAATGAGCAGTTCTTC. Translated, it gives CASTPVRPYNEQFF.

This chain uses TRBV5-1 with TRBJ1-1; D is undetermined. CDR3 length: 13 amino acids. Trimming removed 1 base at V and 5 bases at J, with 9 bases between. CDR1 is SGHRS and CDR2 is YFSETQ in the germline V gene. CDR3 DNA: TGCGCCAGCAGCTTGAAGTCGGGGACTGAAGCTTTCTTT. Its protein is CASSLKSGTEAFF.

A few counts support this clonotype. The genes are TRBV7-2 and TRBJ2-2, with no clear D. There are 14 residues in the CDR3. Looked up from germline, CDR1 is SGHTA and CDR2 is FQGNSA. V shed 4 bases and J shed 3 bases, with 9 bases lying between them. CDR3 sequence: CASSSSAYTGELFF. The CDR3 coding sequence is TGTGCCAGCAGCTCCTCGGCGTACACCGGGGAGCTGTTTTTT. Looking up the rest from reference TRBV7-2 and TRBJ2-2 gives the full variable domain: GAGVSQSPSNKVTEKGKDVELRCDPISGHTALYWYRQSLGQGLEFLIYFQGNSAPDKSGLPSDRFSAERTGGSVSTLTIQRTQQEDSAVYLCASSSSAYTGELFFGEGSRLTVL.

The rearrangement links TRBV19 to TRBJ2-3; unclear D gene. Trimming took off 3 bases at V and 4 bases at J, with 11 bases between the two ends. The CDR3 has 14 amino acids. The germline CDR1 and CDR2 sequences are LNHDA and SQIVND (reference sequence). The CDR3 region has the DNA TGTGCCAGTAGTATCACTGTCGGCGCAGATACGCAGTATTTT. Amino acids: CASSITVGADTQYF. The full variable domain, completed using reference TRBV19 and TRBJ2-3, is DGGITQSPKYLFRKEGQNVTLSCEQNLNHDAMYWYRQDPGQGLRLIYYSQIVNDFQKGDIAEGYSVSREKKESFPLTVTSAQKNPTAFYLCASSITVGADTQYFGPGTRLTVL.

As concerns this clonotype: A much more abundant neighbour one base away suggests this may be a read error. The J gene is TRBJ1-4, the V gene TRBV10-3; D gene uncertain. The CDR3 is made up of 15 amino acids. CDR1 is ENHRY, CDR2 SYGVKD, per germline. CDR3 DNA sequence: TGTGCCATCAGTGATCCGAGGGAAGGAATCGAAAAACTGATTTTT. This gives the protein CAISDPREGIEKLIF.

This clonotype was seen more than once but under ten times. V usage is TRBV15 and J usage is TRBJ2-2; 8 positions match TRBD2. Germline V gene sequence: CDR1 LNHNV, CDR2 YYDKDF (reference sequence). The length of the CDR3 is 15 residues. V gave up 4 bases and J gave up 5 bases; unmatched junction bases: 6. CDR3 in DNA: TGTGCCACCAGCACCAGACTAGCGCTTACCGGGGAGCTGTTTTTT. It specifies CATSTRLALTGELFF. Looking up the rest from reference TRBV15 and TRBJ2-2 gives the full variable domain: DAMVIQNPRYQVTQFGKPVTLSCSQTLNHNVMYWYQQKSSQAPKLLFHYYDKDFNNEADTPDNFQSRRPNTSFCFLDIRSPGLGDTAMYLCATSTRLALTGELFFGEGSRLTVL.

As concerns this clonotype: A much bigger clone sits one base away, suggesting this may be a read error. This chain connects TRBV11-1 to TRBJ2-7; maybe TRBD1 (5 bases). The CDR3 is 15 residues long. Trimming took 2 bases from V and 6 from J, leaving 17 bases between them. The germline V gene encodes CDR1 SGHAT and CDR2 FQDESV (reference sequence). The CDR3 here is CASSLSDSADFEQYF. The CDR3 coding sequence is TGTGCCAGCAGCTTATCAGACAGTGCCGACTTCGAGCAGTACTTC.

For the CDR3, the DNA is TGTGCCACCAGCAGACGACAGATGAATTCACCCCTCCACTTT. As protein: CATSRRQMNSPLHF. The chain links TRBV15 to TRBJ1-6, with D possibly TRBD1 on 5 matching bases. The germline V gene has CDR1 LNHNV and CDR2 YYDKDF (reference sequence). The CDR3 has 14 residues. Trimming shortened V by 2 bases and J by 7 bases, and 9 bases separated the two germline ends.

This clonotype was recorded many times. V gene TRBV20-1 combines with J gene TRBJ2-5; D could derive from TRBD1 or TRBD2 (6 bases each). Trimming shortened V by 3 bases and J by 5 bases, and 19 bases separated the two germline ends. The CDR3 has 15 residues. Looked up from germline, CDR1 is DFQATT and CDR2 is SNEGSKA (reference sequence). The CDR3 DNA sequence: TGCAGTGCTAGGGAGGGCAGGGGACAAGGGGAGACCCAGTACTTC. Amino acids: CSAREGRGQGETQYF.

This chain joins TRBV6-5 and TRBJ2-5; TRBD1 agrees at 7 bases. The junction had 0 bases not matched to a gene; V was cut back by 6 bases and J by 5 bases. The CDR3 extends over 11 amino acids. CDR1 and CDR2 (germline): MNHEY, SVGAGI. CDR3 coding DNA: TGTGCCAGCAGACAGGGGGAGACCCAGTACTTC. This translates into CASRQGETQYF.

This clonotype was picked up many times. The rearrangement joins TRBV29-1 to TRBJ2-7; 8 bases map to TRBD1. Trimming took 6 bases from V and 0 from J; bases not matched to a gene: 7. The germline V gene has CDR1 SQVTM and CDR2 ANQGSEA. CDR3 length: 14 residues. CDR3 in amino acids: CSVTQGANSYEQYF. In DNA form, the CDR3 reads TGCAGCGTGACCCAGGGGGCCAACTCCTACGAGCAGTACTTC.

This clonotype has ten or more counts. This rearrangement joins TRBV28 to TRBJ1-2; maybe TRBD1 (6 bases). The CDR3 has 12 amino acids. The V end lost 7 bases, the J end lost 7 bases, and 13 bases lay between the germline ends. Per the germline V gene, CDR1 is MDHEN and CDR2 is SYDVKM. This chain's CDR3 is CASTAGGIGYTF. The CDR3 bases are TGTGCCAGCACCGCTGGGGGCATTGGCTACACCTTC.

This chain uses TRBV27 with TRBJ2-2; D is possibly TRBD1 (6 bases). V lost 4 bases and J 8 bases, leaving 14 bases between the germline ends. The CDR3 covers 14 residues. Germline V gives CDR1 MNHEY, CDR2 SMNVEV (reference sequence). CDR3 sequence (DNA): TGTGCCAGCAGTTCACGGACAGTCCCAGGGGAGCTGTTTTTT. Its protein product is CASSSRTVPGELFF.

Many counts were recorded for this clonotype. The chain is built from TRBV20-1 and TRBJ2-5, with 9 bases lining up with TRBD2. CDR1 and CDR2 from the germline V gene are DFQATT and SNEGSKA (reference sequence). The length of the CDR3 is 16 residues. The trim removed 2 bases at V and 5 bases at J, leaving 12 bases unmatched. CDR3 sequence reads: CSARPLMGTSLETQYF. Here the CDR3 DNA reads TGCAGTGCTAGACCTCTAATGGGGACTAGCCTTGAGACCCAGTACTTC.

The chain recombines TRBV12-3 or TRBV12-4 with TRBJ2-7; D not certain. With 3 bases removed from V and 6 bases from J, the gap between germline ends came to 12 bases. The CDR3 has 13 amino acids. The CDR3 DNA reads as TGTGCCAGCAGTTTTTCAGGATTTATCGAGCAGTACTTC. It specifies CASSFSGFIEQYF.

This clonotype came up a few times. The chain employs TRBV7-2 and TRBJ1-2; D perhaps matches TRBD1 (5 bases). The CDR3 runs to 13 residues. Trimming cost V 5 bases and J 6 bases, with 13 bases left between them. Germline values: CDR1 SGHTA, CDR2 FQGNSA. For the CDR3, the DNA is TGTGCCAGCAGCCGGGACCGGAGGGATGGCTACACCTTC. It encodes CASSRDRRDGYTF. The variable domain in full, with the rest retrieved from reference TRBV7-2 and TRBJ1-2, is GAGVSQSPSNKVTEKGKDVELRCDPISGHTALYWYRQSLGQGLEFLIYFQGNSAPDKSGLPSDRFSAERTGGSVSTLTIQRTQQEDSAVYLCASSRDRRDGYTFGSGTRLTVV.

This clonotype was seen more than once but under ten times. The J gene is TRBJ1-4, the V gene TRBV20-1; D remains unclear. Germline V CDR1 and CDR2: DFQATT, SNEGSKA (reference sequence). This CDR3 is 13 amino acids long. The V end was cut by 3 bases, the J end by 8 bases, with 13 bases between. CDR3 residues: CSARDPLGEKLFF. CDR3 DNA: TGCAGTGCTAGGGACCCCCTGGGGGAAAAACTGTTTTTT.

This clonotype was seen at least ten times. This chain joins TRBV5-1 and TRBJ2-3; D gene ambiguous. The ends were cut back, 3 bases at V and 3 bases at J, with 11 bases in the middle. Germline loops: CDR1 SGHRS, CDR2 YFSETQ. This CDR3 has 14 residues. CDR3 coding DNA: TGCGCCAGCAGCTCGATGGGGAAAACAGATACGCAGTATTTT. Translation: CASSSMGKTDTQYF.

The chain employs TRBV30 and TRBJ2-3, with TRBD2 identical over 7 bases. This CDR3 region has 18 residues. V lost 0 bases and J lost 0; bases outside the gene matches: 12. CDR1 is GTSNPN, CDR2 SVGIG, per germline (reference sequence). The CDR3, as DNA: TGTGCCTGGAGTGTAAGACTGAGGACTAGATTGAGCACAGATACGCAGTATTTT. Amino acids: CAWSVRLRTRLSTDTQYF. Full variable domain (rest looked up from reference TRBV30 and TRBJ2-3): SQTIHQWPATLVQPVGSPLSLECTVEGTSNPNLYWYRQAAGRGLQLLFYSVGIGQISSEVPQNLSASRPQDRQFILSSKKLLLSDSGFYLCAWSVRLRTRLSTDTQYFGPGTRLTVL.

This clonotype has only a few counts. This chain joins TRBV29-1 and TRBJ2-1; 8 nucleotides line up with TRBD2. CDR3 length equals 15 residues. Trimming removed 3 bases from V and 8 bases from J; junction bases left unmatched: 12. Germline V CDR1 and CDR2: SQVTM, ANQGSEA. The CDR3, as DNA: TGCAGCGTTGATCACGGCGGGGGGTTCTTATATGAGCAGTTCTTC. Its protein is CSVDHGGGFLYEQFF.

V gene TRBV29-1 combines with J gene TRBJ2-7; perhaps D is TRBD1 or TRBD2 (5 bases each). The CDR3 runs 13 residues. Germline V gene sequence: CDR1 SQVTM, CDR2 ANQGSEA. V was clipped by 7 bases and J by 3 bases, with 16 bases between them. CDR3: CSAARDANYEQYF. The CDR3 nucleotides read TGCAGCGCAGCCCGGGACGCGAACTACGAGCAGTACTTC.

This clonotype was recorded at least ten times. This chain joins TRBV12-3 or TRBV12-4 and TRBJ2-3, with 9 bases lining up with TRBD2. V was clipped by 6 bases and J by 1 base; unmatched bases: 2. The length of the CDR3 is 14 residues. Here the CDR3 DNA reads TGTGCCAGCAGATGGACTAGCGGCACAGATACGCAGTATTTT. It is translated as CASRWTSGTDTQYF.

This clonotype was recorded at least ten times. The gene calls are TRBV4-2 and TRBJ1-2; 9 positions agree with TRBD1. The CDR3 totals 15 residues. Germline V CDR1 and CDR2: LGHNA, YNFKEQ. With 0 bases clipped from V and 4 bases from J, the junction kept 3 bases outside the gene matches. CDR3 residues: CASSQETGGPYGYTF. CDR3 DNA: TGTGCCAGCAGCCAAGAAACAGGGGGCCCCTATGGCTACACCTTC.

This chain links TRBV12-3 or TRBV12-4 with TRBJ2-2; 12 bases match TRBD1. Trimming removed 4 bases from V and 4 bases from J; junction bases left unmatched: 10. CDR3 size: 18 residues. DNA of the CDR3: TGTGCCAGCAGTTCCGACTTAGGGACAGGGGGCTTCACCGGGGAGCTGTTTTTT. As protein: CASSSDLGTGGFTGELFF.